This T cell receptor beta chain was sequenced in a study of blood T cells in healthy people across ages (dated by TCRdb to the mid-2010s). Some background on the complete study: Template switching captured roughly one uniquely barcoded TCR beta cDNA molecule per two T cells in model experiments. To avoid experimental bias, donors of different ages were randomly spread across the sequencing lanes. To track age-related changes in TCR beta repertoire diversity, the study relied on deep sequencing normalized with unique cDNA molecular identifiers. The donors were divided into four age groups: young (average around 17 years), middle-aged (about 40), aged (approximately 62) and long-lived (about 80). For two donors (one aged 18 to 30 and one aged 80 or older), the study analyzed two additional independent replicas of 1 million unique cDNA reads from the same blood draw. Broader findings and caveats from the paper: Because donor CMV infection status was unknown, age-related changes in expanded clonotypes were potentially confounded. Since profiling was done on bulk unsorted PBMCs, naive and antigen-experienced compartments could not be conclusively compared. Compared with the aged group, more naive CD4+ T cells, fewer expanded clones and increased TCR diversity were shown by the long-lived group, suggesting age selection. As age increased, observed TCR beta diversity per million T cells dropped in a roughly linear way, and a significant reduction was already evident by age 40. Total diversity estimates from one million sequenced T cells were considered lower bounds and underestimates. There was a strong correlation between observed TCR beta diversity and the percentage of naive T cells measured by flow cytometry.

Libraries were made using 5' RACE. The reads were generated on an Illumina HiSeq 2500. A second PCR of about 6 to 11 cycles was run with a J-beta primer mix and a sample-barcoded 5' primer. A unique molecular identifier was introduced onto each TCR beta cDNA molecule by a template-switch 5' adaptor carrying 12 random nucleotides. At least 2.5 million CDR3-containing paired-end reads were obtained from each sample. First-strand cDNA synthesis was performed from all RNA using the Mint cDNA synthesis kit, with priming by a TRBC-specific oligonucleotide. After uracil-DNA glycosylase treatment, a first 18-cycle PCR used universal primers M1SS and BC2_uni_R on all cDNA. The paper's data handling went like this. For normalization, 1 million high-quality reads were randomly selected from each sample, with every read carrying a distinct molecular identifier. Instead of being binned into consensus sequences, reads that shared molecular identifiers were thrown out. MiTCR, run with a Q25 quality threshold and the strictest error-elimination algorithm, handled CDR3 identification, clonotype clustering and error correction. Lower-bound total TCR beta diversity was estimated with a nonparametric unseen species model using Euler transformation. TCRdb trimmed the raw reads at Q25, called clones with MiXCR and kept productive beta chains. Merged by CDR3 protein, the rows form single entries marked with the most common genes and DNA. What appears here as the V and J calls and clone size reflects TCRdb's work, not the paper's. Here the sample has 800,000 or so distinct CDR3 sequences; 35% to 60% occur a single time. Over 15% of the sample goes to the ten largest clones.

The donors were 40 or so Caucasian individuals from Russia, aged roughly 6 to 100 years, who were systemically healthy. Approximately 9.3 milliliters of peripheral blood were collected from each donor into EDTA-treated Vacutainer tubes. Ficoll-Paque density-gradient centrifugation was used to isolate PBMCs, with at least 7 million obtained per sample. Total RNA was extracted from PBMCs with Trizol reagent, with at least 5.5 micrograms obtained per sample. For every donor, an aliquot of PBMCs went through flow cytometry to measure the percentages of naive CD45RAhigh/CD27high T cells. With respect to this clonotype: Its antigen specificity is not known. Base qualities are not provided; no much larger clone lies one nucleotide away.

V sheds 3 bases and J sheds 6 bases, leaving 13 bases between their ends. Measured from the cysteine to the phenylalanine, the CDR3 is 14 residues long. The entry retains the CDR3 DNA only, 42 bases that are in frame from base 1. The source is a man older than 75 in good health. Sequences were obtained from blood. The chain is assembled from TRBV12-3 or TRBV12-4 and TRBJ2-3; the best D guess is TRBD2, with 6 bases matching. In nucleotides, the sequence is TGTGCCAGCAGTTTTGCCGCTAGCGTGGATACGCAGTATTTT. It encodes CASSFAASVDTQYF.